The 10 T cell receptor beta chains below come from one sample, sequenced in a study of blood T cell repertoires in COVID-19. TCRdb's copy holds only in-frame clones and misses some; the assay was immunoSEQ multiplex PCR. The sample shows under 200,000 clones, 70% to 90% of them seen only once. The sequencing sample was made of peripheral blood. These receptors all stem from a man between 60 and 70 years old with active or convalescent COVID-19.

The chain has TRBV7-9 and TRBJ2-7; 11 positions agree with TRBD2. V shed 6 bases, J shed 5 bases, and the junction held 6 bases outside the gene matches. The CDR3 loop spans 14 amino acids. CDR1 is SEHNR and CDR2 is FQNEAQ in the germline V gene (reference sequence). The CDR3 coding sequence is TGTGCCAGCAGTTATAGCGGGGGGGCCAACGAGCAGTACTTC. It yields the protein CASSYSGGANEQYF.

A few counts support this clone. As DNA, the CDR3 is TGTGCCAGCAGCTTAGCCCTCTTTGGGACAGGGGGCCCCAACGAGCAGTACTTC. Protein sequence: CASSLALFGTGGPNEQYF. The rearrangement joins TRBV11-3 to TRBJ2-7; 12 bases align to TRBD1. CDR3 length: 18 residues. J lost 5 bases, V lost 1 base, and 12 bases had no gene match. CDR1 is SGHNT and CDR2 is YENEEA in the germline V gene.

The CDR3 DNA reads as TGTGCCATCAGAGCCGACAGCCTCTACGAGCAGTACTTC. It translates to CAIRADSLYEQYF. The chain is built from TRBV10-3 and TRBJ2-7, with TRBD1 as a possible D gene (5 bases). The CDR3 totals 13 residues. V was cut by 6 bases and J by 3 bases, with 12 bases left in between. From germline, CDR1 is ENHRY and CDR2 SYGVKD.

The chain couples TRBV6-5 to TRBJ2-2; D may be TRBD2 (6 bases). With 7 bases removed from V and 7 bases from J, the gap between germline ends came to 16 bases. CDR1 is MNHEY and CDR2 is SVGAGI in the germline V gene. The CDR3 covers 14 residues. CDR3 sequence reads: CASTGGSGSGELFF. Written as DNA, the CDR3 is TGTGCCAGCACTGGAGGGTCCGGGAGCGGGGAGCTGTTTTTT.

DNA for the CDR3: TGTGCCAGCAGCTGGGGACTAGCGGGGGGAAGCGAGCAGTACTTC. This encodes CASSWGLAGGSEQYF. The chain employs TRBV7-9 and TRBJ2-7; 15 bases align to TRBD2. The length of the CDR3 is 15 residues. After removal of 4 bases from V and 6 bases from J, the junction contained 4 bases not matched to a gene. The germline CDR1 and CDR2 sequences are SEHNR and FQNEAQ (reference sequence).

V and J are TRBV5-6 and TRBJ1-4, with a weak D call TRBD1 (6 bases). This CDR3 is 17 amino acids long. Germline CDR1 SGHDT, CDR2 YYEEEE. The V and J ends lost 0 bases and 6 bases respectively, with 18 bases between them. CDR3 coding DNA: TGTGCCAGCAGCTTGGGGGTCTACAGGGCCGCGCATGAAAAACTGTTTTTT. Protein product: CASSLGVYRAAHEKLFF.

CDR3 nucleotide sequence: TGTGCCAGCAAGACAGGGGGCAGCTACGAGCAGTACTTC. Translation gives CASKTGGSYEQYF. The V and J genes are TRBV11-2 and TRBJ2-7, with 10 nucleotides matching TRBD1. Trimming took 7 bases from V and 3 from J; bases not matched to a gene: 3. CDR3 length equals 13 residues. Germline CDR1 SGHAT, CDR2 FQNNGV.

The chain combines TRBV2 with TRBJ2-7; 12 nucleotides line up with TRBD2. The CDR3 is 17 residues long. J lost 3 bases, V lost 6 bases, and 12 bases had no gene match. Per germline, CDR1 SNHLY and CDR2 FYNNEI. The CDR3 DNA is TGTGCCAGCAGCAAGGGGCTAGCGGGGGGGCCATTCTACGAGCAGTACTTC. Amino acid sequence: CASSKGLAGGPFYEQYF. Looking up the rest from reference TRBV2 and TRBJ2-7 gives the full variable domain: EPEVTQTPSHQVTQMGQEVILRCVPISNHLYFYWYRQILGQKVEFLVSFYNNEISEKSEIFDDQFSVERPDGSNFTLKIRSTKLEDSAMYFCASSKGLAGGPFYEQYFGPGTRLTVT.

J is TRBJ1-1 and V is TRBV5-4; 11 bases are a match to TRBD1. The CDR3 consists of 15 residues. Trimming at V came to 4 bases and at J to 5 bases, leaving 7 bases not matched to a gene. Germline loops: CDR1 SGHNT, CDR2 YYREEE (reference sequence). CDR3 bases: TGTGCCAGCAGCCCTTGGGACAGGGGGAGGACTGAAGCTTTCTTT. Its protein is CASSPWDRGRTEAFF.

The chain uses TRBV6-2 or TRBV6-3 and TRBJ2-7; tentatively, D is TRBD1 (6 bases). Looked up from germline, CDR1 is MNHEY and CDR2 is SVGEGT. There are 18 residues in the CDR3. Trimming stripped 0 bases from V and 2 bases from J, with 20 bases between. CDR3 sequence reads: CASSYSGRQKGGTYEQYF. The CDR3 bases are TGTGCCAGCAGTTACTCGGGCAGACAAAAAGGGGGAACCTACGAGCAGTACTTC.